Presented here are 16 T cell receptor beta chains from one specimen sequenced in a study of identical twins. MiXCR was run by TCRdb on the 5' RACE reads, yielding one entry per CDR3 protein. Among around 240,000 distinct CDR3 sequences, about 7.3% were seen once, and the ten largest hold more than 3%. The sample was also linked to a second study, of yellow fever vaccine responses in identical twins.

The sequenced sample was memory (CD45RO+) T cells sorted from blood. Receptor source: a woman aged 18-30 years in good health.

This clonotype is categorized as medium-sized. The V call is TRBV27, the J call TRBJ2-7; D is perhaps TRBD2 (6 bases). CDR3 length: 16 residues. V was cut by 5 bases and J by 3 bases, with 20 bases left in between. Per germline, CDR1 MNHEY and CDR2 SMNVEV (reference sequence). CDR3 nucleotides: TGTGCCAGCAGTCCTCATACCGGGACTGCCTACTACGAGCAGTACTTC. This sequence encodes CASSPHTGTAYYEQYF.

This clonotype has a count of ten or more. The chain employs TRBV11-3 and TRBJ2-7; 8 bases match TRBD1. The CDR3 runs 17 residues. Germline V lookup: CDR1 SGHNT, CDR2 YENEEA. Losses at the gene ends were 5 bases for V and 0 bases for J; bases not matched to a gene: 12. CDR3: CASSPPAWTGTSYEQYF. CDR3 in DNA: TGTGCCAGCAGCCCCCCTGCGTGGACAGGGACCTCCTACGAGCAGTACTTC.

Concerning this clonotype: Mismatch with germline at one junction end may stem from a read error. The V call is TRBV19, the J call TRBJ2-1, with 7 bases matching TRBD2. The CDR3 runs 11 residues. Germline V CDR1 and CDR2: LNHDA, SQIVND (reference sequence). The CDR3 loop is CASRSGVEVIF. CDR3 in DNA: TGTGCCAGTAGAAGCGGGGTAGAGGTGATCTTC. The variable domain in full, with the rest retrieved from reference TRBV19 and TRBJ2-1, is DGGITQSPKYLFRKEGQNVTLSCEQNLNHDAMYWYRQDPGQGLRLIYYSQIVNDFQKGDIAEGYSVSREKKESFPLTVTSAQKNPTAFYLCASRSGVEVIFGPGTRLTVL.

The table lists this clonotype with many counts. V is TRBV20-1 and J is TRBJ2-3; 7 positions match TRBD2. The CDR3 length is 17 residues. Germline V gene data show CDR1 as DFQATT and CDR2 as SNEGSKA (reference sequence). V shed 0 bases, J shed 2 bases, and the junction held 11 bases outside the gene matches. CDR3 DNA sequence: TGCAGTGCTAGAGATGGCAGGCGGCGGGGGAACACAGATACGCAGTATTTT. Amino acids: CSARDGRRRGNTDTQYF.

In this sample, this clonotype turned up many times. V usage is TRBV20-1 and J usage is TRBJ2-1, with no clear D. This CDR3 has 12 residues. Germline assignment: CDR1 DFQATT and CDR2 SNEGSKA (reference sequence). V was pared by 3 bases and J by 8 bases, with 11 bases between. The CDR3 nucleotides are TGCAGTGCTAGGGGTGGGAACCATGAGCAGTTCTTC. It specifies CSARGGNHEQFF.

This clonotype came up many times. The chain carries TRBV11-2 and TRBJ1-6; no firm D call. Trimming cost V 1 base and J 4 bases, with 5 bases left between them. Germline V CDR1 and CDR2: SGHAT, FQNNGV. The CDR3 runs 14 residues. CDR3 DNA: TGTGCCAGCAGCTTAGTGGGGTATAATTCACCCCTCCACTTT. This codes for CASSLVGYNSPLHF.

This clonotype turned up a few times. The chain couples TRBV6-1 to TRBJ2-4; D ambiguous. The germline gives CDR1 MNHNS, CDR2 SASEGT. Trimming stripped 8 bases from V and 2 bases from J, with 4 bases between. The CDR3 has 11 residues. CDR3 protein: CASSPKNIQYF. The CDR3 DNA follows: TGTGCCAGCTCCCCCAAAAACATTCAGTACTTC.

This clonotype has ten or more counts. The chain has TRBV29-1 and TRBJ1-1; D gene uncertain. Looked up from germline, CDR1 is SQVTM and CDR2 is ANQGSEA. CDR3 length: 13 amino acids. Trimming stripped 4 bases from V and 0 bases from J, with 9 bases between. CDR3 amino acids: CSVGKGMNTEAFF. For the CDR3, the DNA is TGCAGCGTTGGTAAAGGGATGAACACTGAAGCTTTCTTT.

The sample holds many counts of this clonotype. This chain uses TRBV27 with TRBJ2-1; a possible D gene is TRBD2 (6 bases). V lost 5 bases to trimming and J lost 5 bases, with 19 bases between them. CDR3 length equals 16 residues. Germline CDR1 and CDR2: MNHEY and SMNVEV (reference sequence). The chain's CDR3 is CASSIDVTSVNNEQFF. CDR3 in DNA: TGTGCCAGCAGTATCGACGTGACTAGTGTCAACAATGAGCAGTTCTTC.

The CDR3 nucleotides read TGTGCCAGCAGTAGAGGCGGTTACACTGAAGCTTTCTTT. It specifies CASSRGGYTEAFF. This chain uses TRBV7-9 with TRBJ1-1, with no clear D. V shed 6 bases and J shed 3 bases, with 11 bases lying between them. Germline CDR1 reads SEHNR; CDR2 reads FQNEAQ (reference sequence). The CDR3 runs 13 residues. The complete variable domain, with remaining parts taken from reference TRBV7-9 and TRBJ1-1, reads DTGVSQNPRHKITKRGQNVTFRCDPISEHNRLYWYRQTLGQGPEFLTYFQNEAQLEKSRLLSDRFSAERPKGSFSTLEIQRTEQGDSAMYLCASSRGGYTEAFFGQGTRLTVV.

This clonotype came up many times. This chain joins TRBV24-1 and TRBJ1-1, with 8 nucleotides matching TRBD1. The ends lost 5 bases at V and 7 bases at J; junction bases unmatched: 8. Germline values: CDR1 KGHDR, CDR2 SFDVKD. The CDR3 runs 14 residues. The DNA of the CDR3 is TGTGCCACCAGTGGAAGACAGGGGCTGGGTGAAGCTTTCTTT. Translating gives CATSGRQGLGEAFF.

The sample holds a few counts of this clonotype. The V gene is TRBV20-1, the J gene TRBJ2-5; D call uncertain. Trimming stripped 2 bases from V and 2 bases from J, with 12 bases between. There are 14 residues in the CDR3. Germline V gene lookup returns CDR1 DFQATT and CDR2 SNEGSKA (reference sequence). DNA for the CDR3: TGCAGTGCTAGATCGGGCAGTGAACAAGAGACCCAGTACTTC. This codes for CSARSGSEQETQYF.

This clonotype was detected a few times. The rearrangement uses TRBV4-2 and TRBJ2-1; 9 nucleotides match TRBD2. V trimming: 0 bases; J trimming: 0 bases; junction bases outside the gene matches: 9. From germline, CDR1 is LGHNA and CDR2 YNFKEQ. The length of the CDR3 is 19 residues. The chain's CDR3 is CASSQDSVAGASSYNEQFF. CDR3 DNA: TGTGCCAGCAGCCAAGATTCCGTAGCGGGAGCGAGCTCCTACAATGAGCAGTTCTTC.

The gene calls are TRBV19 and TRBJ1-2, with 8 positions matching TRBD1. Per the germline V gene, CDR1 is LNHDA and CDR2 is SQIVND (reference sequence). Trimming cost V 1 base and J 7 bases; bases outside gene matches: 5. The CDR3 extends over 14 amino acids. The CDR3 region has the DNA TGTGCCAGTAGTATAGCGACAGGGGCGGCTGGCTACACCTTC. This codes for CASSIATGAAGYTF.

CDR3 coding DNA: TGCGCCAGCAGCTTGTCTCCGGCGAGCTCTGGAAACACCATATATTTT. This translates into CASSLSPASSGNTIYF. J is TRBJ1-3 and V is TRBV5-1; D is unclear. V was shortened by 1 base and J by 0 bases, with 11 bases between the two germline ends. This CDR3 region has 16 residues. The V gene's germline CDR1 is SGHRS and CDR2 YFSETQ.

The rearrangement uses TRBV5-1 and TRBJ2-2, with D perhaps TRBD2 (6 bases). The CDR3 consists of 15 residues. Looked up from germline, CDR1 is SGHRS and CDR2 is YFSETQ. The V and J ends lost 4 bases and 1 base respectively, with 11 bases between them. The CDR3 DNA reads TGCGCCAGCAGCCCGGGGACTCTGAACACCGGGGAGCTGTTTTTT. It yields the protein CASSPGTLNTGELFF.